A single sample is the source of the 24 T cell receptor beta chains below, sequenced in a study of cytomegalovirus exposure and HLA in healthy donors. Amplification used 60 Vbeta primers and 13 Jbeta primers. The data were produced by immunoSEQ multiplex PCR, yet TCRdb's version contains in-frame clones alone and is incomplete. The sample lists around 150,000 clones, about 82% occurring once. Material: PBMCs. All receptors derive from a man aged 25 to 45 in good health.

This clone appeared a few times. The CDR3 is CASSFGQGGDEQYF. The CDR3 DNA reads as TGTGCCAGCAGCTTTGGACAGGGCGGCGACGAGCAGTACTTC. The J gene is TRBJ2-7, the V gene TRBV11-3, with 8 bases lining up with TRBD1. The V segment lost 3 bases and the J segment 5 bases; nucleotides outside the gene matches: 6. Looked up from germline, CDR1 is SGHNT and CDR2 is YENEEA. The CDR3 totals 14 residues.

The chain combines TRBV19 with TRBJ1-5; 8 bases match TRBD1. This CDR3 contains 14 residues. Unmatched junction bases numbered 10, after V lost 4 bases and J lost 11 bases. CDR1 is LNHDA, CDR2 SQIVND, per germline (reference sequence). DNA of the CDR3: TGTGCCAGTAGTACGACAGGGGTCCTTACGGCCCAGCATTTT. Amino acids: CASSTTGVLTAQHF. The full variable domain, in which reference TRBV19 and TRBJ1-5 provide the parts outside the CDR3, is DGGITQSPKYLFRKEGQNVTLSCEQNLNHDAMYWYRQDPGQGLRLIYYSQIVNDFQKGDIAEGYSVSREKKESFPLTVTSAQKNPTAFYLCASSTTGVLTAQHFGDGTRLSIL.

The chain has TRBV6-5 and TRBJ2-6; 8 bases agree with TRBD1. Germline values: CDR1 MNHEY, CDR2 SVGAGI. This CDR3 has 15 amino acids. J lost 2 bases, V lost 5 bases, and 2 bases had no gene match. The CDR3 nucleotides are TGTGCCAGCAGTCAGGACAGGGCTGGGGCCAACGTCCTGACTTTC. Its translation is CASSQDRAGANVLTF.

This clone was seen a few times. The V gene is TRBV6-5, the J gene TRBJ1-2, with TRBD1 matching 10 bases. The germline V gene encodes CDR1 MNHEY and CDR2 SVGAGI. The trim removed 0 bases at V and 4 bases at J, leaving 5 bases unmatched. This CDR3 spans 16 amino acids. The CDR3 DNA reads TGTGCCAGCAGTTACTCGGCCGGGACAGGGGCCTATGGCTACACCTTC. Translating gives CASSYSAGTGAYGYTF.

A single count supports this clone. The genes are TRBV7-2 and TRBJ1-5, with D unclear. CDR1 is SGHTA and CDR2 is FQGNSA in the germline V gene. The CDR3 is 15 amino acids. Trimming took 1 base from V and 5 from J, leaving 12 bases between them. The CDR3 loop reads CASSLEPPGHQPQHF. CDR3 coding DNA: TGTGCCAGCAGCTTAGAACCCCCTGGGCATCAGCCCCAGCATTTT.

This clone was seen a few times. J is TRBJ2-3 and V is TRBV18; 11 bases align to TRBD2. Germline-derived CDR1 and CDR2 are KGHSH and LQKENI. This CDR3 is 17 amino acids long. Unmatched junction bases numbered 14, after V lost 6 bases and J lost 6 bases. The CDR3: CASSPGTSGPMGDTQYF. DNA for the CDR3: TGTGCCAGCTCTCCCGGGACTAGCGGCCCAATGGGGGATACGCAGTATTTT. The full variable domain, completed using reference TRBV18 and TRBJ2-3, is NAGVMQNPRHLVRRRGQEARLRCSPMKGHSHVYWYRQLPEEGLKFMVYLQKENIIDESGMPKERFSAEFPKEGPSILRIQQVVRGDSAAYFCASSPGTSGPMGDTQYFGPGTRLTVL.

The gene calls are TRBV9 and TRBJ1-1; perhaps TRBD1 as D (6 bases). V lost 3 bases to trimming and J lost 4 bases, with 16 bases between them. The CDR3 contains 15 residues. Germline V CDR1 and CDR2: SGDLS, YYNGEE. CDR3 sequence (DNA): TGTGCCAGCAGCGCGGGGGGGCAGGGGCTCACTGAAGCTTTCTTT. This gives the protein CASSAGGQGLTEAFF.

V is TRBV19 and J is TRBJ2-7; 7 bases map to TRBD1. Germline lookup yields CDR1 LNHDA and CDR2 SQIVND (reference sequence). Trimming at V came to 8 bases and at J to 5 bases, leaving 9 bases not matched to a gene. The length of the CDR3 is 13 residues. The CDR3 coding sequence is TGTGCCAGTGCAGACAGGGCCAGGGACGAGCAGTACTTC. Its protein product is CASADRARDEQYF.

This clone was counted a single time. V usage is TRBV6-5 and J usage is TRBJ1-5, with 8 bases identical to TRBD1. The V segment lost 5 bases and the J segment 7 bases; nucleotides outside the gene matches: 4. In germline, CDR1 is MNHEY, CDR2 SVGAGI. The CDR3 is 13 amino acids. CDR3 residues: CASSTRQGQPQHF. For the CDR3, the DNA is TGTGCCAGCAGTACAAGACAGGGGCAGCCCCAGCATTTT.

This clone was recorded only once. This rearrangement joins TRBV6-5 to TRBJ2-7, with 7 bases that match TRBD1. J was trimmed by 2 bases and V by 0 bases; bases with no gene match: 4. Germline V CDR1 and CDR2: MNHEY, SVGAGI. The CDR3 has 15 residues. CDR3 amino acids: CASSYSGRGTYEQYF. In DNA form, the CDR3 reads TGTGCCAGCAGTTACTCGGGCAGGGGGACCTACGAGCAGTACTTC.

This chain's CDR3 is CATSRDGAKNIQYF. CDR3 nucleotide sequence: TGTGCCACCAGCAGAGACGGAGCCAAAAACATTCAGTACTTC. J is TRBJ2-4 and V is TRBV15, with D uncertain. The CDR3 is made up of 14 amino acids. The V end was cut by 0 bases, the J end by 0 bases, with 3 bases between. The germline CDR1 and CDR2 sequences are LNHNV and YYDKDF (reference sequence).

This chain joins TRBV5-6 and TRBJ2-7; D gene uncertain. Looked up from germline, CDR1 is SGHDT and CDR2 is YYEEEE. CDR3 length: 16 residues. Trimming removed 4 bases from V and 4 bases from J, with 21 bases in between. The CDR3 nucleotides read TGTGCCAGCAGCACGGCGTGGCCCTCACGGGTGTACGAGCAGTACTTC. Translating it yields CASSTAWPSRVYEQYF.

The V gene is TRBV9, the J gene TRBJ2-7; D not resolved. The CDR3 extends over 13 amino acids. CDR1 is SGDLS, CDR2 YYNGEE, per germline. Trimming left V 3 bases short and J 2 bases short, with 9 bases between. The CDR3 DNA sequence: TGTGCCAGCAGCGGGCAATGGCCCTACGAGCAGTACTTC. Residues: CASSGQWPYEQYF.

The chain links TRBV14 to TRBJ1-1; D is undetermined. Germline values: CDR1 SGHDN, CDR2 FVKESK. The CDR3 has 13 amino acids. V lost 3 bases, J lost 5 bases, and 10 bases lay in between. This CDR3 is CASSHSGRTEAFF. The DNA for the CDR3 is TGTGCCAGCAGCCATTCCGGGAGAACTGAAGCTTTCTTT.

The V gene is TRBV29-1, the J gene TRBJ2-3; possible D gene TRBD1, 5 bases. V shed 5 bases and J shed 3 bases, with 18 bases lying between them. The CDR3 is 15 amino acids. The germline V gene encodes CDR1 SQVTM and CDR2 ANQGSEA. CDR3 amino acids: CSVRKGVGWTDTQYF. The CDR3 bases are TGCAGCGTTCGGAAAGGGGTGGGATGGACAGATACGCAGTATTTT.

Only a few counts were recorded for this clone. The CDR3, as DNA: TGTGCCAGCAGGTCGGACTATAGCACAGATACGCAGTATTTT. Translation gives CASRSDYSTDTQYF. The chain couples TRBV27 to TRBJ2-3; a weak D match, TRBD2 (6 bases). The CDR3 spans 14 residues. From germline, CDR1 is MNHEY and CDR2 SMNVEV (reference sequence). Between the trimmed V and J ends, which lost 6 bases and 0 bases, there was a span of 10 bases.

This chain joins TRBV7-9 and TRBJ2-2; 8 bases are a match to TRBD1. J gave up 5 bases and V 10 bases, and 6 bases lay outside the gene matches. CDR3 length: 13 residues. Per the germline V gene, CDR1 is SEHNR and CDR2 is FQNEAQ (reference sequence). The CDR3 protein is CATSGQATGELFF. As DNA, the CDR3 is TGTGCCACCTCGGGACAGGCGACCGGGGAGCTGTTTTTT.

This chain joins TRBV19 and TRBJ2-7; 9 bases fit TRBD1. The CDR3 extends over 14 amino acids. CDR1 and CDR2 (germline): LNHDA, SQIVND (reference sequence). The trim removed 5 bases at V and 6 bases at J, leaving 8 bases unmatched. The CDR3 DNA is TGTGCCAGTAGTCAGGACAGGGGACCGGGCGAGCAGTACTTC. Residues: CASSQDRGPGEQYF.

V is TRBV5-1 and J is TRBJ1-6; D gene unclear. Germline V gene sequence: CDR1 SGHRS, CDR2 YFSETQ. Trimming cost V 0 bases and J 5 bases, with 6 bases left between them. CDR3 size: 14 residues. The CDR3 is CASSLGRDNSPLHF. CDR3 DNA sequence: TGCGCCAGCAGCTTGGGCCGGGATAATTCACCCCTCCACTTT.

The chain has TRBV5-1 and TRBJ2-5, with D possibly being TRBD2 (5 bases). Looked up from germline, CDR1 is SGHRS and CDR2 is YFSETQ. The CDR3 extends over 15 amino acids. V was cut by 0 bases and J by 2 bases, with 11 bases left in between. CDR3 sequence: CASSLGRGQQETQYF. CDR3 nucleotides: TGCGCCAGCAGCTTGGGAAGAGGGCAGCAAGAGACCCAGTACTTC.

The V call is TRBV7-2, the J call TRBJ1-1; D gene uncertain. This CDR3 has 15 residues. Germline V gene data show CDR1 as SGHTA and CDR2 as FQGNSA. V dropped 5 bases and J dropped 5 bases, with 18 bases sitting between them. CDR3 protein: CASSEPHPAGTEAFF. CDR3 coding DNA: TGTGCCAGCAGCGAACCTCATCCAGCGGGGACTGAAGCTTTCTTT.

This chain uses TRBV5-6 with TRBJ1-2; 7 nucleotides align to TRBD1. The germline V gene has CDR1 SGHDT and CDR2 YYEEEE. J lost 4 bases, V lost 3 bases, and 6 bases had no gene match. This CDR3 has 14 residues. The CDR3 protein is CASSSGPGGYGYTF. The CDR3 nucleotides are TGTGCCAGCAGCTCGGGGCCAGGGGGCTATGGCTACACCTTC.

This rearrangement joins TRBV6-5 to TRBJ2-5; D may be TRBD1 (6 bases). Germline V gives CDR1 MNHEY, CDR2 SVGAGI. Trimming took off 0 bases at V and 2 bases at J, with 10 bases between the two ends. This CDR3 contains 15 residues. In DNA, the CDR3 is TGTGCCAGCAGTTACTCCCGGGACATTCAAGAGACCCAGTACTTC. Its translation: CASSYSRDIQETQYF.

The chain links TRBV10-1 to TRBJ1-5, with TRBD1 matching 9 bases. V shed 4 bases and J 6 bases; nucleotides not matched to a gene: 13. The germline V gene encodes CDR1 WNHNN and CDR2 SYGVQD (reference sequence). The CDR3 covers 17 residues. The CDR3 nucleotides are TGCGCCAGCAGTGGCTCCGGGACAGGGATCGTCGGTCAGCCCCAGCATTTT. It yields the protein CASSGSGTGIVGQPQHF.